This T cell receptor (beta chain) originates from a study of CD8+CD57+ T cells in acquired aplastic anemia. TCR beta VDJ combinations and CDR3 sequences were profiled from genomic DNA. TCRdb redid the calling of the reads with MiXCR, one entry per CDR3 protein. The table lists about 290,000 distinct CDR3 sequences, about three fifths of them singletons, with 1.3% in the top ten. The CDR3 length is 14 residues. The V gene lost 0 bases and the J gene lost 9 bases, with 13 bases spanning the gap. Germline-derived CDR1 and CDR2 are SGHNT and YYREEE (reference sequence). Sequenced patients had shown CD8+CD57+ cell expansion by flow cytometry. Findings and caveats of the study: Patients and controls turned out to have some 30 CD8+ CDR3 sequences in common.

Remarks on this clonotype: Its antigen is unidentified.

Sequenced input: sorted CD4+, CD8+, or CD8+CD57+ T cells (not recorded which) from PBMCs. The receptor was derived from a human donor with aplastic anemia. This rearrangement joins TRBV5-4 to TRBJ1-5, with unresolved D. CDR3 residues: CASSLGSGTGPQHF. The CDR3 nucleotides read TGTGCCAGCAGCTTGGGATCCGGTACGGGGCCCCAGCATTTT.